A selection of T cell receptor beta chains follows, all from one sample in a study of blood T cell repertoires in COVID-19. Assay: immunoSEQ multiplex PCR; the TCRdb copy retains only in-frame clones and omits some. The sample holds almost 40,000 clones, approximately 89% seen once. Sequenced sample: peripheral blood. The receptors come from a man aged 55-75 years with acute or convalescent COVID-19. The CDR3 runs from the conserved cysteine through the conserved F or W. Each record gives: V gene, J gene, CDR3 protein.

>TRBV5-8|TRBJ2-6
CASSLGGAGANVLTF
>TRBV2|TRBJ2-2
CASSVLEGLGGELFF
>TRBV15|TRBJ2-7
CATSRAGTKLDEQYF
>TRBV7-2|TRBJ1-4
CASSPMGQGLEKLFF
>TRBV27|TRBJ2-6
CASGLGQGAVGANVLTF
>TRBV19|TRBJ2-1
CASSPARVSYNEQFF
>TRBV6-5|TRBJ1-3
CASSYDGDRSGNTIYF
>TRBV28|TRBJ1-5
CASSRTGGQPQHF
>TRBV10-3|TRBJ1-2
CAIRGTGYNYGYTF
>TRBV19|TRBJ2-3
CASKSRTDTQYF
>TRBV7-3|TRBJ2-5
CASSDPSGGRQETQYF
>TRBV9|TRBJ1-3
CASSVRSSGNTIYF
>TRBV15|TRBJ2-2
CATSRDLPGLAGNTGELFF
>TRBV19|TRBJ2-1
CASSQRLAVEHEQFF
>TRBV5-1|TRBJ2-7
CASSGGQVVNEQYF
>TRBV5-1|TRBJ1-6
CASSLEGGALSPLHF
>TRBV2|TRBJ1-3
CASSSQGSSGNTIYF
>TRBV5-1|TRBJ2-6
CASSLGDTTPSGANVLTF
>TRBV10-2|TRBJ1-5
CASKGQTNQPQHF
>TRBV5-1|TRBJ2-6
CASSLSLGTGANVLTF
>TRBV6-2/TRBV6-3|TRBJ1-5
CASSRTGGWQPQHF
>TRBV4-1|TRBJ2-7
CASSRALALRRTGVSYEQYF
>TRBV28|TRBJ2-1
CASRPRRGLSNEQFF
>TRBV28|TRBJ1-3
CASSLDSRRNTIYF
>TRBV3-1/TRBV3-2|TRBJ1-2
CASSQGSLYGYTF